This T cell receptor beta chain was sequenced during a study of T cell changes during pregnancy in multiple sclerosis. The CDR3 consists of 16 residues. J gave up 8 bases and V 4 bases, and 10 bases lay outside the gene matches. From germline, CDR1 is SGDLS and CDR2 YYNGEE. Clones were read by immunoSEQ multiplex PCR, and TCRdb kept only the in-frame ones, dropping some. The sample has tens of thousands of clones, approximately 89% seen once. Sequences were derived from CD4+ T cells from peripheral blood mononuclear cells, sampled after pregnancy. The sequence was obtained from a female donor in good health, enrolled as a control in a pregnancy study. The V call is TRBV9, the J call TRBJ2-1, with TRBD2 matching 12 bases. CDR3 amino acids: CASSRSTSGRSDEQFF. CDR3 nucleotides: TGTGCCAGCAGCCGGTCGACTAGCGGGAGAAGCGATGAGCAGTTCTTC.